Below, 17 T cell receptor beta chains from the same sample are listed, as sequenced in a study of vaccination effects on CD4 cells after COVID-19. Antigen-specific CD4+ T cells were first expanded with viral peptide pools by the ViraFEST assay and only then sequenced. The authors isolated CD4+ T cells after ten to eleven days of culture. A PCR test confirmed that the person had SARS-CoV-2 infection between March and December 2020. Clones were sequenced by immunoSEQ multiplex PCR, and TCRdb holds only the in-frame ones, with some missing. Here the sample spans around 50,000 clones, around 76% being singletons. For these receptors, no antigen is known. This material consisted of CD4+ T cells from PBMCs cultured with HIV peptides, taken before COVID-19 vaccination. Subset denoted: HIV-1 Nef peptide pool negative control/reference culture. These receptors originate from a human donor who had a prior SARS-CoV-2 infection.

This chain links TRBV2 with TRBJ1-3, with unresolved D. CDR1 is SNHLY, CDR2 FYNNEI, per germline. V dropped 5 bases and J dropped 0 bases, with 5 bases sitting between them. The CDR3 is 13 residues long. The CDR3 coding sequence is TGTGCCAGCAGTAAAGGCTCTGGAAACACCATATATTTT. As protein: CASSKGSGNTIYF.

The rearrangement links TRBV6-5 to TRBJ1-6; 7 nucleotides match TRBD1. Losses at the gene ends were 0 bases for V and 9 bases for J; bases not matched to a gene: 5. The germline V gene encodes CDR1 MNHEY and CDR2 SVGAGI. The CDR3 has 15 residues. CDR3 coding DNA: TGTGCCAGCAGTTACTCTGCAGGGGGTATTTCACCCCTCCACTTT. This translates into CASSYSAGGISPLHF.

This chain uses TRBV25-1 with TRBJ2-3; 7 nucleotides agree with TRBD2. The germline CDR1 and CDR2 sequences are MGHDK and SYGVNS. The CDR3 has 14 residues. After removal of 3 bases from V and 2 bases from J, the junction contained 2 bases not matched to a gene. The DNA of the CDR3 is TGTGCCAGCAGTGAGCGGGAGTACACAGATACGCAGTATTTT. Its protein is CASSEREYTDTQYF.

The gene calls are TRBV5-5 and TRBJ1-2; D uncertain. The length of the CDR3 is 12 residues. The germline V gene encodes CDR1 SGHKS and CDR2 YYEKEE (reference sequence). V lost 4 bases and J 4 bases, leaving 8 bases between the germline ends. CDR3 protein: CASSPEVYGYTF. CDR3 DNA: TGTGCCAGCAGCCCAGAAGTCTATGGCTACACCTTC.

This chain joins TRBV11-3 and TRBJ2-1; 9 bases align to TRBD2. The CDR3 is made up of 17 amino acids. V lost 5 bases to trimming and J lost 1 base; unmatched junction nucleotides: 9. CDR1 SGHNT and CDR2 YENEEA come from the germline V gene. The DNA of the CDR3 is TGTGCCAGCAGCCCGAGGCGGGGGGGCCGGTCCTACAATGAGCAGTTCTTC. Translating gives CASSPRRGGRSYNEQFF.

The table lists this clone with a few counts. The genes are TRBV7-8 and TRBJ2-7, with 9 bases matching TRBD2. CDR3 length equals 19 residues. The germline CDR1 and CDR2 sequences are SGHVS and FQNEAQ. V shed 3 bases and J 3 bases; nucleotides not matched to a gene: 18. The CDR3 DNA sequence: TGTGCCAGCAGCTTCTACCGGATCCCTCTCGCGGGGGGGGGCTACGAGCAGTACTTC. Protein: CASSFYRIPLAGGGYEQYF. Supplemented by reference TRBV7-8 and TRBJ2-7, the full variable domain reads GAGVSQSPRYKVAKRGQDVALRCDPISGHVSLFWYQQALGQGPEFLTYFQNEAQLDKSGLPSDRFFAERPEGSVSTLKIQRTQQEDSAVYLCASSFYRIPLAGGGYEQYFGPGTRLTVT.

This sequence joins TRBV27 and TRBJ2-2, with TRBD1 matching 8 bases. The CDR3 spans 15 residues. The germline CDR1 and CDR2 sequences are MNHEY and SMNVEV (reference sequence). Unmatched junction bases numbered 6, after V lost 3 bases and J lost 6 bases. The CDR3 reads CASSLTGAGPGELFF. The CDR3, as DNA: TGTGCCAGCAGTTTGACAGGGGCTGGGCCCGGGGAGCTGTTTTTT.

The chain uses TRBV7-8 and TRBJ2-4, with no clear D. Germline V gene data show CDR1 as SGHVS and CDR2 as FQNEAQ. Trimming took off 7 bases at V and 0 bases at J, with 13 bases between the two ends. The CDR3 spans 15 residues. The CDR3 protein is CASNPGRLAKNIQYF. The CDR3 nucleotides are TGTGCCAGCAACCCTGGGCGATTAGCCAAAAACATTCAGTACTTC.

This rearrangement joins TRBV19 to TRBJ1-2, with D unresolved. V was trimmed by 9 bases and J by 1 base, leaving 9 bases between them. CDR3 length: 12 amino acids. Per the germline V gene, CDR1 is LNHDA and CDR2 is SQIVND (reference sequence). Written as DNA, the CDR3 is TGTGCCAGCGGGTTGAGTAACTATGGCTACACCTTC. Protein product: CASGLSNYGYTF.

The gene calls are TRBV7-3 and TRBJ2-2; D uncertain. The CDR3 has 12 amino acids. Germline values: CDR1 SGHTA, CDR2 FQGTGA. Trimming pared 2 bases from V and 6 bases from J, leaving 4 bases between. CDR3 DNA: TGTGCCAGCAGCTTAGTTCCCGGGGAGCTGTTTTTT. Amino acids: CASSLVPGELFF.

This chain connects TRBV5-1 to TRBJ2-3, with 14 bases identical to TRBD2. Trimming cost V 4 bases and J 3 bases; bases outside gene matches: 10. This CDR3 contains 18 residues. The germline V gene encodes CDR1 SGHRS and CDR2 YFSETQ. As DNA, the CDR3 is TGCGCCAGCAGCCCGCCCTGGACTAGCGGGGGGATTACAGATACGCAGTATTTT. Its protein is CASSPPWTSGGITDTQYF.

This clone has only a few counts. The J gene is TRBJ1-4, the V gene TRBV30, with TRBD1 matching 7 bases. The CDR3 runs 14 residues. V lost 2 bases, J lost 5 bases, and 5 bases stayed unmatched. Germline CDR1 reads GTSNPN; CDR2 reads SVGIG (reference sequence). DNA for the CDR3: TGTGCCTGGAGTACGGGACAGCCCAATGAAAAACTGTTTTTT. Amino acids: CAWSTGQPNEKLFF.

V and J are TRBV7-9 and TRBJ2-3; 7 bases align to TRBD2. There are 15 residues in the CDR3. With V trimmed by 3 bases and J by 4 bases, 7 bases remained unmatched. In germline, CDR1 is SEHNR, CDR2 FQNEAQ (reference sequence). The CDR3 nucleotides read TGTGCCAGCAGCTTCGGACTAGGTGGGGCAGATACGCAGTATTTT. Protein: CASSFGLGGADTQYF.

J is TRBJ1-5 and V is TRBV4-1; maybe TRBD1 (6 bases). From germline, CDR1 is MGHRA and CDR2 YSYEKL. The CDR3 length is 14 residues. V lost 0 bases and J 9 bases, leaving 12 bases between the germline ends. The CDR3: CASSQDQGTWPQHF. The CDR3 DNA reads as TGCGCCAGCAGCCAAGATCAGGGGACATGGCCCCAGCATTTT.

The V gene is TRBV4-1, the J gene TRBJ2-3, with TRBD1 as a possible D gene (5 bases). Germline V gives CDR1 MGHRA, CDR2 YSYEKL. The CDR3 is 16 residues long. The germline V and J ends were trimmed by 0 bases and 7 bases, with 17 bases remaining between them. In DNA form, the CDR3 reads TGCGCCAGCAGCCAAGAGAAGGGCAGGGCGTCGAATACGCAGTATTTT. It yields the protein CASSQEKGRASNTQYF.

The chain recombines TRBV7-2 with TRBJ2-1, with 8 bases identical to TRBD2. Germline loops: CDR1 SGHTA, CDR2 FQGNSA. This CDR3 comprises 13 residues. V trimming: 6 bases; J trimming: 8 bases; junction bases outside the gene matches: 6. The CDR3 sequence is CASRRTSRDEQFF. The CDR3 DNA reads as TGTGCCAGCAGACGGACTAGCAGGGATGAGCAGTTCTTC.

The chain links TRBV2 to TRBJ2-7; D gene ambiguous. V shed 7 bases and J shed 3 bases, with 4 bases lying between them. CDR3 length: 10 residues. CDR1 SNHLY and CDR2 FYNNEI come from the germline V gene. The CDR3 sequence is CASTNYEQYF. As DNA, the CDR3 is TGTGCCAGCACGAACTACGAGCAGTACTTC.